The sequence of this TCR beta chain was determined in a study of shared clonotypes between healthy human individuals. Study-level findings and limits: Rarefaction indicated that sorted-subset sequencing remained incomplete although depth was large.

As concerns this clone: Its antigen is unknown.

Template for every sorted-subset replicate PCR totaled about 200 ng DNA, some 30,000 T cell genomes. TCRdb's copy holds only in-frame clones and misses some; the assay was immunoSEQ multiplex PCR. The sample has millions of clones, about 93% seen once; the top ten hold roughly 1.8%. As defined, naive CD8 cells were CD45RO-negative and positively selected for CCR7, with terminally differentiated effector memory CD45RA+ cells excluded. Sequencing was carried out using naive CD8+ T cells from PBMCs. The clonotype was recovered from a man aged 18-30 years in good health. Some clones in this sample may be carry-over from other donors' samples.

The CDR3 loop is CASSEGQGAYTIYF. For the CDR3, the DNA is TGTGCCAGCAGCGAGGGACAGGGGGCTTACACCATATATTTT. The chain recombines TRBV9 with TRBJ1-3, with 12 nucleotides matching TRBD1. The CDR3 runs 14 residues. The V gene end was trimmed by 3 bases and the J gene end by 8 bases; junction bases not matched to a gene: 3. CDR1 SGDLS and CDR2 YYNGEE come from the germline V gene.